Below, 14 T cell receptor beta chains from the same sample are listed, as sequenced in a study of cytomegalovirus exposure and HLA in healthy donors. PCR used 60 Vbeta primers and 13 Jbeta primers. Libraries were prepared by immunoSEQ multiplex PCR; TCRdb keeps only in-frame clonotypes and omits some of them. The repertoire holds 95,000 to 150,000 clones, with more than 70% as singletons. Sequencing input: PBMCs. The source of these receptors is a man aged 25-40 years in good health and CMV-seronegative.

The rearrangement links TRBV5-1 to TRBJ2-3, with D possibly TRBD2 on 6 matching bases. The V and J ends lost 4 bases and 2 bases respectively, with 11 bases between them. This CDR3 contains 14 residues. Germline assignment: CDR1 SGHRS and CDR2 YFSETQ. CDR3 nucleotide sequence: TGCGCCAGCAGCGCGAGCGGGCACACAGATACGCAGTATTTT. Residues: CASSASGHTDTQYF.

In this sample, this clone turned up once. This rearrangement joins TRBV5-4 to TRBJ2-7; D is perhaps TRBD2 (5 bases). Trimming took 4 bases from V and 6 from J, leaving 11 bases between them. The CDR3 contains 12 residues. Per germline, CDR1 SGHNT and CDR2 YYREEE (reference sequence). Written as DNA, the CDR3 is TGTGCCAGCAGCATTGCCCGGGGCGAGCAGTACTTC. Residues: CASSIARGEQYF.

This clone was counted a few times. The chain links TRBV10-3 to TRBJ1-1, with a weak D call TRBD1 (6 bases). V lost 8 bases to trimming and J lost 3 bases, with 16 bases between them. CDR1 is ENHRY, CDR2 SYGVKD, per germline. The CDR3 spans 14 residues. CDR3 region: CAIRGQKEYTEAFF. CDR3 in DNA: TGTGCCATCCGTGGACAGAAAGAGTACACTGAAGCTTTCTTT.

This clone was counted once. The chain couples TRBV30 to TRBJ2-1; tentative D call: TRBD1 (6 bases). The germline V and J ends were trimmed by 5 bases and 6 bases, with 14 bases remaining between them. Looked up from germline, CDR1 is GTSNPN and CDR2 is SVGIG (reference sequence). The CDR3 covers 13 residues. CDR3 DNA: TGTGCCTGGTCAGGGACAAGGACCAATGAGCAGTTCTTC. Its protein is CAWSGTRTNEQFF.

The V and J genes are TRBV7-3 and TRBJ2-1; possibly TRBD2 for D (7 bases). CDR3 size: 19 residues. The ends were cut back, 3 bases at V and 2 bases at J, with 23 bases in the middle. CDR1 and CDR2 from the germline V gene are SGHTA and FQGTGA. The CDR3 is CASSFPRRGPQSPYNEQFF. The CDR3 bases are TGTGCCAGCAGCTTTCCGAGGCGGGGGCCCCAGAGCCCCTACAATGAGCAGTTCTTC.

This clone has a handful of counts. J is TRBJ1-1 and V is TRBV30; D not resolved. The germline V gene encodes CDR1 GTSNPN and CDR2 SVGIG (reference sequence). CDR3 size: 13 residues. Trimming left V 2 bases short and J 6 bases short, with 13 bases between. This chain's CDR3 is CAWSFPQEAEAFF. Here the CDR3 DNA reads TGTGCCTGGAGTTTCCCTCAAGAGGCTGAAGCTTTCTTT.

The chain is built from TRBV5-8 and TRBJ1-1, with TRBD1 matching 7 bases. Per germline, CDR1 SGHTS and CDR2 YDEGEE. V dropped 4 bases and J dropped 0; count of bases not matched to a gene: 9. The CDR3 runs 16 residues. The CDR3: CASSRQGAYMNTEAFF. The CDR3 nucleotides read TGTGCCAGCAGCCGACAGGGAGCTTACATGAACACTGAAGCTTTCTTT.

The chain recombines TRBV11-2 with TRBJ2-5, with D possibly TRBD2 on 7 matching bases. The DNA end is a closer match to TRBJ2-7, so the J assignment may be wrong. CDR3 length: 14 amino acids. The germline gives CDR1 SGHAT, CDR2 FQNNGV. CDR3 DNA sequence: TGTGCCAGCAGCCGACGGGGGGCTTTGTACGAGCAGTACTTC. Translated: CASSRRGALYEQYF.

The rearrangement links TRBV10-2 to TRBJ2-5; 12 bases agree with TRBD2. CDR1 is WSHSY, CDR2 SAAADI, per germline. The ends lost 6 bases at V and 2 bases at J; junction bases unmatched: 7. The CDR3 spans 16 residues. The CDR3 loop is CASRTILAGGQETQYF. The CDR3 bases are TGCGCCAGCAGGACGATACTAGCGGGGGGACAAGAGACCCAGTACTTC.

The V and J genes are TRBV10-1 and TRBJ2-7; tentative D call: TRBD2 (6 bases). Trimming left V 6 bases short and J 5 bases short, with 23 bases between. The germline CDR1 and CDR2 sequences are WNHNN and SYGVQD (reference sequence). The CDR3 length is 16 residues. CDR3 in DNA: TGCGCCAGCAGAAAGACTAGTAAACCCCTTTGTAACGAGCAGTACTTC. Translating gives CASRKTSKPLCNEQYF.

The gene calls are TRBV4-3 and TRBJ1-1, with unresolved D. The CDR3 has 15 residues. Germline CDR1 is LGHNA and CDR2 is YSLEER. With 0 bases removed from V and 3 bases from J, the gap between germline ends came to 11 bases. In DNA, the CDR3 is TGCGCCAGCAGCCAAGAGGGAGCGGGATACACTGAAGCTTTCTTT. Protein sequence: CASSQEGAGYTEAFF.

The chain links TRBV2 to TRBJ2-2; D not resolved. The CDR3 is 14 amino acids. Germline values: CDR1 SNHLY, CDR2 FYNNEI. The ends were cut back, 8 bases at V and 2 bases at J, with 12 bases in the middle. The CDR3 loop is CASLLSVNTGELFF. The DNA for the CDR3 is TGTGCCAGCCTCCTGTCCGTCAACACCGGGGAGCTGTTTTTT.

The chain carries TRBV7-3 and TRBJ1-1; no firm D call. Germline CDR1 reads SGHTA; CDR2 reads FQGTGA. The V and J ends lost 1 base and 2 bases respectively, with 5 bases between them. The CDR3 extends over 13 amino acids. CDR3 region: CASSLSRNTEAFF. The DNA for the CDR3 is TGTGCCAGCAGCTTAAGCAGAAACACTGAAGCTTTCTTT.

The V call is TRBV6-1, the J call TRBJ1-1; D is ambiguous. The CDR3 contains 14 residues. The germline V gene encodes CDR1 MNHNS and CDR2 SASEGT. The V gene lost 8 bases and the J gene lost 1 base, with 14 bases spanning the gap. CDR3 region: CASARLEENTEAFF. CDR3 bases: TGTGCCAGCGCCAGACTGGAAGAGAACACTGAAGCTTTCTTT.